These 31 T cell receptor delta chains share one sample of origin, sequenced in a study of γδ T cells in repeated Plasmodium falciparum infection. Gammadelta T cells were flow-sorted from PBMC into Vgamma9/Vdelta2+ and Vdelta2-negative populations for bulk analysis. TCRdb re-called the multiplex PCR reads using CATT. The data show some 50,000 delta-chain clones, 1.6% seen once. The sample was gamma-delta T cells from blood. These receptors were obtained from a pool of human donors (malaria-infected and uninfected, not separated).

At least ten counts were recorded for this clone. This DNA's translation and the protein TCRdb lists, from a much larger clone, do not match at residue 5, likely due to a read error; the protein shown is translated from the DNA. The CDR3 bases are TGTGCTCTTGGGGCCGTGGGGTTTCCTGCGGGACAACTCTTCTTT. Its protein is CALGAVGFPAGQLFF. The chain combines TRDV1 with TRDJ2, with D perhaps matching TRDD2 or TRDD3 (5 bases each). Germline lookup yields CDR1 TSWWSYY and CDR2 QGS. The length of the CDR3 is 15 residues. Deletions cut 4 bases from V and 10 bases from J, with 19 bases between.

This clone came up many times. TCRdb pairs this DNA with a much larger clone's protein that differs at residue 6, likely a read error; the protein shown was translated from the DNA. The V gene is TRDV1, the J gene TRDJ1; tentative D call: TRDD3 (5 bases). Germline V gene data show CDR1 as TSWWSYY and CDR2 as QGS. V was shortened by 3 bases and J by 1 base, with 15 bases between the two germline ends. CDR3 length: 16 residues. This CDR3 is CALGDPRGEVTDKLIF. In nucleotides, the CDR3 is TGTGCTCTTGGGGACCCACGAGGGGAAGTCACCGATAAACTCATCTTT.

This clone showed up many times. The rearrangement joins TRDV2 to TRDJ1; possible D gene TRDD3, 6 bases. No J segment appears in TCRdb, so it was assigned here by matching the sequence to germline. The CDR3 contains 19 residues. With 3 bases removed from V and 3 bases from J, the gap between germline ends came to 28 bases. From germline, CDR1 is GEAIGNYY and CDR2 EKD. The CDR3 DNA is TGTGCCTGTGACCCCTTGGCCTCTACTGGGTCCTATCTGTCCGATAAACTCATCTTT. Protein product: CACDPLASTGSYLSDKLIF.

As regards this clone: With only one base between it and a far larger clone, this is likely a read error. Distinct nucleotide sequences in the sample also encode this CDR3. The chain carries TRDV2 and TRDJ3; TRDD3 matches 9 bases. Here the J gene was assigned by germline matching of the DNA, as TCRdb has none. The germline gives CDR1 GEAIGNYY, CDR2 EKD. The CDR3 contains 16 residues. CDR3: CACDELGELGTRQMFF. The CDR3 DNA sequence: TGTGCTTGTGACGAACTGGGGGAACTCGGCACCCGACAGATGTTTTTC.

V gene TRDV1 was called; the J gene was not; TRDD3 is taken as the D call from the table, unchecked against the DNA. Germline V gene data show CDR1 as TSWWSYY and CDR2 as QGS. This CDR3 has 20 residues. This CDR3 reads CALGELLLRHEGYRSDKLIF. The DNA for the CDR3 is TGTGCTCTTGGGGAGCTTCTTTTGCGCCATGAGGGATACAGGTCCGATAAACTCATCTTC.

This clone was found a few times. It is likely a read error: a sequence one base away is far more abundant. The same CDR3 also results from other DNA sequences found in this sample. This chain links TRDV1 with TRDJ1, with TRDD3 matching 13 bases. The J gene, not given by TCRdb, was assigned here from a germline match of the nucleotide sequence. CDR1 and CDR2 (germline): TSWWSYY, QGS. The CDR3 extends over 23 amino acids. J was trimmed by 3 bases and V by 0 bases; bases with no gene match: 22. The CDR3 reads CALGELGPTRYWGIRSAADKLIF. The CDR3 region has the DNA TGTGCTCTTGGGGAACTCGGACCTACCCGCTACTGGGGGATACGTTCGGCTGCCGATAAACTCATCTTT.

Turning to this clone: The TCRdb protein, from a much larger clone, departs from this DNA's translation at residue 5, likely by read error; the protein shown derives from the DNA. The J gene is TRDJ1, the V gene TRDV1, with D tentatively TRDD3 (5 bases). TCRdb records no J gene; here it was assigned by comparing the DNA to germline. The germline gives CDR1 TSWWSYY, CDR2 QGS. V lost 4 bases and J 0 bases, leaving 15 bases between the germline ends. The CDR3 length is 16 residues. This chain's CDR3 is CALGGEIPSYTDKLIF. Written as DNA, the CDR3 is TGTGCTCTTGGGGGGGAGATACCCTCGTACACCGATAAACTCATCTTT.

A word on this clone: The protein TCRdb gives is from a much larger clone and does not agree with this DNA's translation at residue 12, likely a read error; the protein shown here comes from the DNA. The rearrangement links TRDV1 to TRDJ1, with 7 nucleotides matching TRDD3. Assignment of the J gene here rests on matching the DNA to germline, because TCRdb gives none. V was pared by 3 bases and J by 0 bases, with 34 bases of the junction left unmatched. This CDR3 has 25 amino acids. Germline CDR1 reads TSWWSYY; CDR2 reads QGS. Here the CDR3 reads CALGDSYREHHPGGRDIPYTDKLIF. In DNA form, the CDR3 reads TGTGCTCTTGGGGATTCTTACAGGGAGCACCATCCTGGGGGCCGCGACATCCCGTACACCGATAAACTCATCTTT.

The table lists this clone with a few counts. With a far larger clone one base away, a read error is the likely cause. Additional DNA sequences in this sample encode the identical CDR3. Called V gene: TRDV1; the J gene was not called; whether TRDD3, the table's D call, matches the DNA was not checked. The CDR3 length is 17 residues. CDR1 is TSWWSYY, CDR2 QGS, per germline. The CDR3 region is CALGEPLTRTPTDKLIF. The DNA for the CDR3 is TGTGCTCTTGGGGAACCCCTAACCCGTACCCCCACCGATAAGCTCATCTTT.

In regard to this clone: The TCRdb protein comes from a much larger clone and disagrees with this DNA's translation at residue 14, likely due to a read error; the protein given here is derived from the DNA. The V and J genes are TRDV1 and TRDJ1; 7 nucleotides align to TRDD2. TCRdb offers no J gene call, so here the DNA was matched to germline to obtain one. Germline CDR1 is TSWWSYY and CDR2 is QGS. Unmatched junction bases numbered 32, after V lost 1 base and J lost 0 bases. CDR3 size: 25 residues. The CDR3 nucleotides are TGTGCTCTTGGGGAACAACCTGTACTAACTTTCCTACACATACTGGTTGATTGGTACACCGATAAACTCATCTTT. It specifies CALGEQPVLTFLHILVDWYTDKLIF.

As regards this clone: A far larger clone is one base from this, pointing to a likely read error. The chain couples TRDV1 to TRDJ1, with a weak D call TRDD2 (8 bases). Since TCRdb gives no J gene, matching the DNA to germline was used here to assign it. The germline V gene encodes CDR1 TSWWSYY and CDR2 QGS. Between the trimmed V and J ends, which lost 2 bases and 7 bases, there was a span of 41 bases. CDR3 length: 23 amino acids. The CDR3 spells CALGEYVDGFLRGTGGGPVKLIF. The CDR3 nucleotides are TGTGCTCTTGGGGAATACGTGGATGGCTTCCTACGAGGTACGGGTGGGGGACCAGTTAAACTCATCTTT.

With respect to this clone: With only one base between it and a far larger clone, this is likely a read error. The sample carries other DNA sequences with the same CDR3. The chain couples TRDV1 to TRDJ1; D gene ambiguous. TCRdb lists no J gene, so it was determined here by aligning the DNA to germline. V was cut by 0 bases and J by 0 bases, with 20 bases left in between. The CDR3 has 19 amino acids. In germline, CDR1 is TSWWSYY, CDR2 QGS. The CDR3 protein is CALGELPEPGSGYTDKLIF. For the CDR3, the DNA is TGTGCTCTTGGGGAACTACCCGAACCAGGGTCCGGGTACACCGATAAACTCATCTTT.

As for this clone: The mismatch at residue 13 between this DNA's translation and the TCRdb protein of a much larger clone likely reflects a read error; the protein shown is translated from the DNA. The V gene reported is TRDV3; the J gene is uncalled; the D call of TRDD3 is as the table states it, not checked on the DNA. CDR1 is TVYSNPD and CDR2 is GDNSRS in the germline V gene (reference sequence). The CDR3 contains 14 residues. This chain's CDR3 is CAFLGDRKTDKLTF. Here the CDR3 DNA reads TGTGCCTTCTTAGGGGATCGGAAGACCGATAAACTCACCTTT.

This clone is classed as medium-sized. Other nucleotide sequences from this sample produce the same CDR3. The CDR3 region is CALERGGYNTDKLIF. Here the CDR3 DNA reads TGTGCTCTTGAGCGGGGGGGATACAACACCGATAAACTCATCTTT. The rearrangement links TRDV1 to TRDJ1; 9 bases agree with TRDD3. Trimming removed 7 bases from V and 0 bases from J; junction bases left unmatched: 6. Germline V CDR1 and CDR2: TSWWSYY, QGS. The CDR3 consists of 15 residues.

This clone has ten or more counts. TCRdb has a much larger clone's protein, which differs at residue 16 from the translation of this DNA, likely because of a read error; what is shown is the protein translated from the DNA. The J gene is uncalled and the V gene is TRDV2; no DNA check was done on the table's D call, TRDD3. Germline V gives CDR1 GEAIGNYY, CDR2 EKD. CDR3 size: 18 residues. CDR3 DNA sequence: TGTGCCTGTGACACCGTGGGCTTACTGGGGGAAGACACCGATAAACCCATCTTT. Translating gives CACDTVGLLGEDTDKPIF.

As concerns this clone: This likely came from a read error, as a far larger clone is one base away. Other DNA sequences in the same sample also yield this CDR3. The chain couples TRDV2 to TRDJ1, with 13 bases aligning to TRDD3. Losses at the gene ends were 7 bases for V and 1 base for J; bases not matched to a gene: 26. Germline V gene sequence: CDR1 GEAIGNYY, CDR2 EKD. The CDR3 is 22 amino acids. CDR3 DNA sequence: TGTGCCTGGCTATTTCTTTGCTCTCGGACTGGGGGATACGGGGTATGCACCGATAAACTCATCTTT. It encodes CAWLFLCSRTGGYGVCTDKLIF.

This clone was seen at least ten times. The V call is TRDV2, the J call TRDJ1; 7 nucleotides align to TRDD3. The J gene is not listed in TCRdb, so it was assigned here from a DNA match to germline. This CDR3 is built from 18 residues. J gave up 0 bases and V 2 bases, and 14 bases lay outside the gene matches. CDR1 and CDR2 (germline): GEAIGNYY, EKD. The CDR3 nucleotides read TGTGCCTGTGACAGCGTGTTATCTGGGGGTACTCACACCGATAAACTCATCTTT. It yields the protein CACDSVLSGGTHTDKLIF.

This clone occurred many times. The protein TCRdb gives is from a much larger clone and does not agree with this DNA's translation at residue 3, likely a read error; the protein shown here comes from the DNA. This chain joins TRDV1 and TRDJ1; 12 positions agree with TRDD3. TCRdb does not report a J gene; here it was assigned by matching the DNA to germline references. The V gene's germline CDR1 is TSWWSYY and CDR2 QGS. With V trimmed by 10 bases and J by 0 bases, 12 bases remained unmatched. This CDR3 region has 17 residues. Written as DNA, the CDR3 is TGTGCTCCTGGAATTATCTGGGGGATACGTTACACCGATAAACTCATCTTT. It translates to CAPGIIWGIRYTDKLIF.

This clone was picked up a small number of times. This sequence is one base from a far larger clone and is likely a read error. The same CDR3 also results from other DNA sequences found in this sample. The chain carries TRDV1 and TRDJ1, with unresolved D. The CDR3 length is 10 residues. Deletions cut 4 bases from V and 11 bases from J, with 8 bases between. Germline V gene lookup returns CDR1 TSWWSYY and CDR2 QGS. CDR3 region: CALGGTKLIF. CDR3 coding DNA: TGTGCTCTTGGGGGCACGAAGCTCATCTTT.

At least ten counts were recorded for this clone. A far larger clone lies a single base away; this is likely a read error. Other DNA sequences in this specimen translate into the identical CDR3. The V gene is TRDV1, the J gene TRDJ1; D is perhaps TRDD3 (6 bases). CDR3 length equals 19 residues. V lost 2 bases to trimming and J lost 0 bases, with 22 bases between them. The germline V gene encodes CDR1 TSWWSYY and CDR2 QGS. CDR3 DNA: TGTGCTCTTGGGGAAGGCGCTGGGGCCCGGAGAGGATACACCGATAAACTCATCTTT. This gives the protein CALGEGAGARRGYTDKLIF.

Remarks on this clone: The protein TCRdb lists belongs to a much larger clone and differs from this DNA's translation at residue 9, which points to a read error; the protein shown is made from the DNA. The genes are TRDV2 and TRDJ1; D possibly corresponds to TRDD3 (5 bases). The J gene was not available in TCRdb and was assigned here by matching the DNA to germline segments. Per germline, CDR1 GEAIGNYY and CDR2 EKD. Trimming left V 0 bases short and J 1 base short, with 23 bases between. CDR3 length: 19 amino acids. This CDR3 reads CACDTAWRVDTAPTDKLIF. CDR3 DNA sequence: TGTGCCTGTGACACCGCTTGGAGGGTTGATACTGCCCCCACCGATAAACTCATCTTT.

As regards this clone: TCRdb shows a much larger clone's protein in place of this DNA's translation, and the two differ at residue 16, likely through a read error; the protein shown is translated from the DNA. V is TRDV1 and J is TRDJ1; 8 nucleotides line up with TRDD3. Assignment of the J gene here rests on matching the DNA to germline, because TCRdb gives none. With V trimmed by 8 bases and J by 9 bases, 29 bases remained unmatched. This CDR3 has 19 residues. The germline gives CDR1 TSWWSYY, CDR2 QGS. DNA of the CDR3: TGTGCTCTTAAATTCTACCGAACGGTACTGGGGGCCCGCACGGATGAACTCATCTTT. Residues: CALKFYRTVLGARTDELIF.

This clone was seen more than once but under ten times. This DNA translates differently at residue 12 from the TCRdb protein, which is that of a much larger clone; a read error is likely, and the protein shown is the DNA's own translation. The chain employs TRDV1 and TRDJ1, with TRDD3 as a possible D gene (6 bases). Matching the DNA to germline supplied the J gene, which TCRdb does not give. Deletions cut 3 bases from V and 0 bases from J, with 26 bases between. The CDR3 has 20 amino acids. In germline, CDR1 is TSWWSYY, CDR2 QGS. Here the CDR3 DNA reads TGTGCTCTTGGGGATCTTATACTCTTTTCTGGGGAAACGTACACCGATAAACTCATCTTT. The encoded protein is CALGDLILFSGETYTDKLIF.

This clone occurred a few times. TCRdb assigns this DNA the protein of a much larger clone, which departs from its translation at residue 7; this likely reflects a read error, and the protein shown comes from translating the DNA. The chain recombines TRDV1 with TRDJ1; D might be TRDD3 (6 bases). TCRdb supplies no J gene; here it was assigned by aligning the nucleotide sequence to germline. CDR3 length: 21 amino acids. Germline CDR1 reads TSWWSYY; CDR2 reads QGS. The ends were cut back, 0 bases at V and 1 base at J, with 27 bases in the middle. In DNA, the CDR3 is TGTGCTCTTGGGGAACTAATACCTCTGGGGTCCTCCAGTCAATGCACCGATAAACTCATCTTT. It translates to CALGELIPLGSSSQCTDKLIF.

A remark on this clone: A far bigger clonotype differs at one base, so this is likely a read error. V and J are TRDV2 and TRDJ2, with TRDD3 matching 13 bases. TCRdb offers no J gene call, so here the DNA was matched to germline to obtain one. The CDR3 has 27 amino acids. Germline-derived CDR1 and CDR2 are GEAIGNYY and EKD. The DNA of the CDR3 is TGTGCCTGCGACACGGTACCCTTTGGGCCTTCCTCCAATTTCACTGGGGGATACGAATCTTTGACAGCACAACTCTTCTTT. Translation gives CACDTVPFGPSSNFTGGYESLTAQLFF.

In this sample, this clone is medium-sized (0.01 to 0.1%). This same CDR3 is encoded by further DNA sequences in the sample. The V call is TRDV1, the J call TRDJ1; 7 nucleotides match TRDD2. This CDR3 comprises 18 residues. CDR1 and CDR2 from the germline V gene are TSWWSYY and QGS. Trimming took 0 bases from V and 0 from J; bases not matched to a gene: 10. The CDR3 DNA follows: TGTGCTCTTGGGGAACTTCGGCAATTCCTACCGTACACCGATAAACTCATCTTT. Translating it yields CALGELRQFLPYTDKLIF.

This clone was picked up many times. V and J are TRDV2 and TRDJ3, with 10 bases identical to TRDD3. TCRdb supplies no J gene; here it was assigned by aligning the nucleotide sequence to germline. Looked up from germline, CDR1 is GEAIGNYY and CDR2 is EKD. There are 21 residues in the CDR3. J lost 2 bases, V lost 0 bases, and 12 bases had no gene match. In DNA, the CDR3 is TGTGCCTGTGACACCGCCGGTACTGGGGGATCCAAAGCCTGGGACACCCGACAGATGTTTTTC. As protein: CACDTAGTGGSKAWDTRQMFF.

Comment on this clone: The protein in TCRdb stems from a much larger clone and differs at residue 17 from this DNA's translation, likely a read error; here the protein is translated from the DNA. The V gene is listed as TRDV1; no J gene was called; the DNA was not used to check the table's D call, TRDD3. Looked up from germline, CDR1 is TSWWSYY and CDR2 is QGS. The length of the CDR3 is 18 residues. In nucleotides, the CDR3 is TGTGCTCTTACTTCCTACGTTCGTATCTGGGGGCTAACCGATAAACTCACCTTT. As protein: CALTSYVRIWGLTDKLTF.

As to this clone: TCRdb attributes to this sequence the protein of a much larger clone, which differs from the DNA translation at residue 13; a read error is likely, and the protein displayed is translated from the DNA. The V gene is TRDV1, the J gene TRDJ2, with D perhaps TRDD3 (5 bases). The CDR3 runs to 17 residues. Germline loops: CDR1 TSWWSYY, CDR2 QGS. CDR3 DNA: TGTGCTCTTGGGGAAGTAGTACTGGATCCAGTGACAGAACAACTCTTCTTT. Its protein product is CALGEVVLDPVTEQLFF.

In regard to this clone: The mismatch at residue 18 between this DNA's translation and the TCRdb protein of a much larger clone likely reflects a read error; the protein shown is translated from the DNA. The V call is TRDV1, the J call TRDJ1; 8 bases align to TRDD3. No J segment appears in TCRdb, so it was assigned here by matching the sequence to germline. This CDR3 is 24 amino acids long. The ends lost 0 bases at V and 0 bases at J; junction bases unmatched: 27. Germline V CDR1 and CDR2: TSWWSYY, QGS. The CDR3: CALGELGINFRNSWGSTHTDKLIF. Written as DNA, the CDR3 is TGTGCTCTTGGGGAACTAGGTATAAATTTCCGGAACTCCTGGGGGAGTACGCACACCGATAAACTCATCTTT.

A few counts support this clone. A far more abundant clone sits one base away, making this likely a read error. This CDR3 is also generated by other DNA sequences in the sample. The rearrangement uses TRDV2 and TRDJ1, with 13 bases identical to TRDD3. The J gene, left out of TCRdb, was set here by checking the DNA against germline. Germline values: CDR1 GEAIGNYY, CDR2 EKD. This CDR3 has 17 amino acids. DNA of the CDR3: TGTGCCTGTGACTCGGTACTGGGGGATACGAAAACCGACAAACTCATCTTT. Its translation is CACDSVLGDTKTDKLIF.